What follows are 8 T cell receptor beta chains derived from one specimen sequenced in a study of blood T cells in healthy people across ages. A second PCR, run for about 7 to 11 cycles, used a sample-barcoded 5' primer plus a J-beta primer mix. One entry per CDR3 protein results from TCRdb running MiXCR on the 5' RACE reads. The top ten hold 50% to 65% of the sample, which has roughly 410,000 distinct CDR3 sequences, roughly half seen once. The source material was blood. These receptors were obtained from a man in his 60s in good health.

In the case of this clonotype: This may be a read error: a much more frequent sequence differs by one nucleotide. The rearrangement uses TRBV2 and TRBJ2-3, with 9 bases aligning to TRBD1. Germline V gene data show CDR1 as SNHLY and CDR2 as FYNNEI. The CDR3 contains 14 residues. The CDR3 loop reads CACSRDRGTDTQYF. DNA of the CDR3: TGTGCCTGCAGTCGGGACAGGGGCACAGATACGCAGTATTTT.

The rearrangement links TRBV20-1 to TRBJ1-2, with D unclear. Germline loops: CDR1 DFQATT, CDR2 SNEGSKA (reference sequence). Trimming pared 8 bases from V and 8 bases from J, leaving 15 bases between. CDR3 length: 11 residues. CDR3 bases: TGCAGTCCACGGGCGCGGGGAGGCTACACCTTC. Residues: CSPRARGGYTF.

In this sample, this clonotype turned up once. This chain uses TRBV29-1 with TRBJ1-2, with TRBD1 identical over 7 bases. The CDR3 runs 14 residues. The V and J ends lost 2 bases and 4 bases, in that order; junction bases with no gene match: 7. Germline lookup yields CDR1 SQVTM and CDR2 ANQGSEA. CDR3 nucleotides: TGCAGCGTTGAAAAGGCCTCAGGGGGCTATGGCTACACCTTC. Amino acid sequence: CSVEKASGGYGYTF.

The rearrangement uses TRBV9 and TRBJ2-5; D is unresolved. The CDR3 has 13 amino acids. V was trimmed by 0 bases and J by 0 bases, leaving 3 bases between them. Germline V gene data show CDR1 as SGDLS and CDR2 as YYNGEE. CDR3: CASSVDNQETQYF. CDR3 nucleotides: TGTGCCAGCAGCGTAGACAACCAAGAGACCCAGTACTTC.

J is TRBJ2-5 and V is TRBV30; 11 bases are a match to TRBD2. The junction had 8 bases not matched to a gene; V was cut back by 4 bases and J by 7 bases. CDR3 length: 14 amino acids. The germline V gene encodes CDR1 GTSNPN and CDR2 SVGIG (reference sequence). The CDR3 is CAWTPLAGVGTQYF. In DNA form, the CDR3 reads TGTGCCTGGACACCACTAGCGGGAGTGGGGACCCAGTACTTC.

A note on this clonotype: At one of its ends the junction is not consistent with the germline gene, which may arise from a read error. J is TRBJ2-1 and V is TRBV6-1; 7 bases are shared with TRBD1. The germline V gene has CDR1 MNHNS and CDR2 SASEGT. The CDR3 extends over 15 amino acids. CDR3: CACSRQGTTYNEQFF. Written as DNA, the CDR3 is TGTGCCTGCAGTAGACAGGGTACTACCTACAATGAGCAGTTCTTC.

The chain couples TRBV4-3 to TRBJ2-6; D might be TRBD1 (6 bases). The V gene lost 2 bases and the J gene lost 4 bases, with 9 bases spanning the gap. CDR1 and CDR2 (germline): LGHNA, YSLEER. CDR3 length: 15 residues. The CDR3 coding sequence is TGCGCCAGCAGCCAACAGGGGCACGGGGCCAACGTCCTGACTTTC. It encodes CASSQQGHGANVLTF.

This chain links TRBV7-2 with TRBJ2-7, with a possible D match to TRBD1 (6 bases). The end of the DNA fits TRBJ2-5 better, so the J call may be wrong. CDR3 length equals 13 residues. Germline-derived CDR1 and CDR2 are SGHTA and FQGNSA. This chain's CDR3 is CASSLDRFGTQYF. Here the CDR3 DNA reads TGTGCCAGCAGCCTAGACAGGTTCGGGACCCAGTACTTC.